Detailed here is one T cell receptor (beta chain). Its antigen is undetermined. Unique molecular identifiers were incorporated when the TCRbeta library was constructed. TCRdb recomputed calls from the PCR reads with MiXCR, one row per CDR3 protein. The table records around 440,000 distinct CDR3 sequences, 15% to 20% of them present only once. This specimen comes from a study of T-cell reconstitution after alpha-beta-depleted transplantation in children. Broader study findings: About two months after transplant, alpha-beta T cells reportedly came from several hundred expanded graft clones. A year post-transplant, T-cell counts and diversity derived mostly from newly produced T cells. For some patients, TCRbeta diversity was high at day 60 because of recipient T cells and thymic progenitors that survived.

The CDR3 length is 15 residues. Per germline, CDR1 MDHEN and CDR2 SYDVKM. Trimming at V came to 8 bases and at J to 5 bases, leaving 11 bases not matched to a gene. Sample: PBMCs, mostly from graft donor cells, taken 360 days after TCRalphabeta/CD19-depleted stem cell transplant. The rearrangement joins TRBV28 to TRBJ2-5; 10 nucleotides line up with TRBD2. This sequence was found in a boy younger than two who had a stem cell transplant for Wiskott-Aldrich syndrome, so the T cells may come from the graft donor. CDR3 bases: TGTGCCAGCGACCCGGGACTAGCGTCGATGGAGACCCAGTACTTC. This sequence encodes CASDPGLASMETQYF.